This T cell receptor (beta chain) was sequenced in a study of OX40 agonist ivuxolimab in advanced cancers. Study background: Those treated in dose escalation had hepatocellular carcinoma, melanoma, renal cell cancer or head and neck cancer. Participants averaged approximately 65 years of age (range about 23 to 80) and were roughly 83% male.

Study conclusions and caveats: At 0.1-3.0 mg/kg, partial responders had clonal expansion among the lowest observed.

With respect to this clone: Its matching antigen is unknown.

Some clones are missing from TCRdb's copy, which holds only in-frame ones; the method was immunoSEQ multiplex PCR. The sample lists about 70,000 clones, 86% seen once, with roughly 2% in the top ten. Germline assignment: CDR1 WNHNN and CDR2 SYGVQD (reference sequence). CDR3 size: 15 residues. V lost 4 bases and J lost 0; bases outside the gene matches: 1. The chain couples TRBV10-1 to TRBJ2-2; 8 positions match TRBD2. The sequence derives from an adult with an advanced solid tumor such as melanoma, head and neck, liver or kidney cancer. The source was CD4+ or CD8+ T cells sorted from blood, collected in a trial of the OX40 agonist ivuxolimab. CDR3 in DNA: TGCGCCAGCAGTGTAGCGGGGTCGAACACCGGGGAGCTGTTTTTT. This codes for CASSVAGSNTGELFF.